This is a list of T cell receptor beta chains from one sample in a study of blood T cell repertoires in COVID-19. The protocol was immunoSEQ multiplex PCR, while the TCRdb copy is restricted to in-frame clones and leaves out a portion. The sample shows 250,000 to 350,000 clones, around 89% of them seen only once. The material sequenced was peripheral blood. These receptors were obtained from a man aged 30 to 45 with acute or convalescent COVID-19. The CDR3 runs from the conserved cysteine through the conserved F or W. D genes are given only for firm matches. Only part of the rows carry a size: once, few, many, or a class if the clone is expanded.

d_gene	v_gene	abundance	j_gene	CDR3aa	CDR3nt
TRBD2	TRBV9	once	TRBJ2-7	CASSLEASGGSYEQYF	TGTGCCAGCAGCTTAGAGGCTAGCGGGGGGTCCTACGAGCAGTACTTC
NA	TRBV7-3	NA	TRBJ2-2	CASEIGPRDIAGELFF	TGTGCCAGCGAAATCGGCCCCAGGGATATCGCCGGGGAGCTGTTTTTT
NA	TRBV21-1	NA	TRBJ2-3	CASSKGKRDRGLFRCTDTQYF	TGTGCCAGCAGCAAAGGAAAGAGGGACAGGGGACTTTTTCGGTGCACAGATACGCAGTATTTT
TRBD1	TRBV30	NA	TRBJ2-1	CAWSTQGNEQFF	TGTGCCTGGAGTACACAGGGGAATGAGCAGTTCTTC
NA	TRBV9	NA	TRBJ1-2	CASSGGNGIGGYTF	TGTGCCAGCAGCGGAGGGAATGGGATCGGAGGCTACACCTTC
NA	TRBV11-2	NA	TRBJ2-7	CASSRATGTYEQYF	TGTGCCAGCAGCCGTGCCACAGGAACCTACGAGCAGTACTTC
NA	TRBV7-9	NA	TRBJ1-2	CASSALSGDGYTF	TGTGCCAGCAGCGCCTTATCAGGGGATGGCTACACCTTC
NA	TRBV7-9	NA	TRBJ1-1	CASSPYMEGTEAFF	TGTGCCAGCAGTCCATACATGGAGGGCACTGAAGCTTTCTTT
TRBD1	TRBV4-1	NA	TRBJ2-6	CASSLGQGNSGANVLTF	TGCGCCAGCAGCCTAGGACAGGGGAACTCTGGGGCCAACGTCCTGACTTTC
NA	TRBV21-1	NA	TRBJ1-5	CASSKGLGQARRDHNQPQHF	TGTGCCAGCAGCAAAGGGTTAGGACAGGCGCGACGAGACCACAATCAGCCCCAGCATTTT
NA	TRBV6-5	NA	TRBJ2-2	CASSYRDTNTGELFF	TGTGCCAGCAGTTACCGGGACACAAACACCGGGGAGCTGTTTTTT